These 8 T cell receptor beta chains were all obtained from the same sample, sequenced in a study of blood T cell repertoires in COVID-19 (dated by TCRdb to about 2020). The receptor library was made with the immunoSEQ multiplex PCR assay. Imported from immuneACCESS, the table was reduced by TCRdb to in-frame sequences with V and J called. These copies leave out some clones; in studies compared against another copy, an unresolved V gene accounts for under half, and the cause of the remainder is not known. The sample table records about 190,000 clones; approximately 80% of these occur just once. 9.5% to 15% of the sample comes from the top ten. The specimen sequenced was peripheral blood. Receptors originate from a woman aged 45-65 years with acute or convalescent COVID-19.

DNA of the CDR3: TGTGCCAGCTCAACGAGGGACAGGGGTTGGACAGATACGCAGTATTTT. Amino acid sequence: CASSTRDRGWTDTQYF. The chain joins TRBV18 to TRBJ2-3, with 10 bases aligning to TRBD1. The CDR3 sequence is 16 residues long. Trimming took 5 bases from V and 3 from J; bases not matched to a gene: 8. Germline V CDR1 and CDR2: KGHSH, LQKENI.

J is TRBJ1-3 and V is TRBV3-1 (or the pseudogene TRBV3-2), with D possibly matching TRBD1 (6 bases). The CDR3 contains 15 residues. CDR1 and CDR2 (germline): LGHDT, YNNKEL (reference sequence). V was pared by 6 bases and J by 3 bases, with 15 bases between. CDR3 nucleotide sequence: TGTGCCAGCAGTCAGCAGGGGATGAGTGGAAACACCATATATTTT. Protein: CASSQQGMSGNTIYF.

This rearrangement joins TRBV14 to TRBJ1-1, with 7 bases matching TRBD1. CDR1 is SGHDN, CDR2 FVKESK, per germline. The CDR3 has 15 amino acids. Unmatched junction bases numbered 6, after V lost 3 bases and J lost 2 bases. The CDR3 loop is CASSQRQGPNTEAFF. The DNA for the CDR3 is TGTGCCAGCAGCCAGCGACAGGGACCCAACACTGAAGCTTTCTTT. Using reference TRBV14 and TRBJ1-1 for the parts outside the CDR3, the full variable domain is EAGVTQFPSHSVIEKGQTVTLRCDPISGHDNLYWYRRVMGKEIKFLLHFVKESKQDESGMPNNRFLAERTGGTYSTLKVQPAELEDSGVYFCASSQRQGPNTEAFFGQGTRLTVV.

The chain couples TRBV28 to TRBJ2-7, with D possibly being TRBD2 (6 bases). Germline V CDR1 and CDR2: MDHEN, SYDVKM. The V gene lost 6 bases and the J gene lost 4 bases, with 16 bases spanning the gap. The CDR3 has 14 amino acids. The CDR3 spells CASSPPGGKYEQYF. The CDR3 DNA follows: TGTGCCAGCAGCCCCCCCGGGGGTAAGTACGAGCAGTACTTC.

The rearrangement links TRBV13 to TRBJ2-7; TRBD1 is a possible D gene (6 bases). The germline CDR1 and CDR2 sequences are PRHDT and FYEKMQ (reference sequence). The CDR3 is 14 residues long. Between the trimmed V and J ends, which lost 7 bases and 2 bases, there was a span of 15 bases. The CDR3 is CASTSKGDPYEQYF. In nucleotides, the CDR3 is TGTGCCAGCACCTCTAAGGGGGACCCCTACGAGCAGTACTTC.

V usage is TRBV7-2 and J usage is TRBJ1-2, with 8 nucleotides matching TRBD1. CDR1 and CDR2 (germline): SGHTA, FQGNSA. This CDR3 region has 14 residues. The V gene end was trimmed by 3 bases and the J gene end by 5 bases; junction bases not matched to a gene: 5. DNA of the CDR3: TGTGCCAGCAGCTTCAACAGGGGGGGATATGGCTACACCTTC. It is translated as CASSFNRGGYGYTF.

The V gene is TRBV6-5, the J gene TRBJ1-2; a possible D gene is TRBD1 (6 bases). The CDR3 contains 15 residues. Germline V gene data show CDR1 as MNHEY and CDR2 as SVGAGI. The V end was cut by 2 bases, the J end by 4 bases, with 14 bases between. CDR3 sequence reads: CASSYRRRTAYGYTF. DNA for the CDR3: TGTGCCAGCAGTTACCGAAGACGGACAGCCTATGGCTACACCTTC.

The gene calls are TRBV5-1 and TRBJ2-5; no definite D call. The CDR3 has 12 residues. V lost 5 bases and J lost 1, with 6 bases in between. Germline V CDR1 and CDR2: SGHRS, YFSETQ. The CDR3: CASRRIQETQYF. The CDR3 nucleotides are TGCGCCAGCAGGAGGATCCAAGAGACCCAGTACTTC.